This T cell receptor beta chain is from a study of radiotherapy plus CTLA-4 blockade in lung cancer. Background on the study: The study recorded objective responses in around a sixth of patients and disease control in around 33%. Study-wide results and limits: Among blood TCR repertoires after radiotherapy plus ipilimumab, tumor-derived clones expanded.

This clone was detected once. Its target is not known. Here immunoSEQ multiplex PCR was the method, and the copy in TCRdb shows in-frame clones only, minus some. This sample carries roughly 77,000 clones, roughly 69% of them seen once, and the ten largest clones take 9.5% to 10%. The CDR3 is 15 residues long. The trim removed 4 bases at V and 5 bases at J, leaving 10 bases unmatched. The germline gives CDR1 MDHEN, CDR2 SYDVKM. This sequence was found in a human donor with non-small cell lung cancer whose response to radiotherapy plus ipilimumab could not be evaluated. The source was peripheral blood, collected from a patient treated with radiotherapy plus ipilimumab. The gene calls are TRBV28 and TRBJ1-2; 7 nucleotides match TRBD1. This CDR3 is CASSSRGQDGYGYTF. The DNA for the CDR3 is TGTGCCAGCAGTTCGCGAGGACAGGACGGGTATGGCTACACCTTC.